The entry below describes one T cell receptor (beta chain). No antigen is known for it. Normal lung sampling was at least 3 cm from the tumour, as distant as possible. Genomic DNA came from frozen unsorted single-cell suspensions. These data originate in a study of immune cell composition in non-small cell lung cancer. Looking at the study overall: Histologic subtype was mainly adenocarcinoma or squamous cell carcinoma.

Only in-frame clones appear in the TCRdb table, and some are missing; sequencing was by immunoSEQ multiplex PCR. The sample carries 5,000 or so clones, approximately 72% recorded once. Points from the study as a whole: Squamous carcinomas (about 75%) more often had tumour-associated clones >0.5% than adenocarcinomas (roughly 35%).

The sample consisted of non-adjacent lung tissue. This TCR derives from a human donor with non-small cell lung cancer.

The CDR3 coding sequence is TGTGCCAGCAGCTTAGTACAGCCGGGTAGGGGCGGGGAGCTGTTTTTT. Residues: CASSLVQPGRGGELFF. The V and J genes are TRBV7-2 and TRBJ2-2; tentative D call: TRBD1 (5 bases). V was clipped by 1 base and J by 7 bases, with 16 bases between them. CDR1 is SGHTA, CDR2 FQGNSA, per germline. The CDR3 is 16 residues long.